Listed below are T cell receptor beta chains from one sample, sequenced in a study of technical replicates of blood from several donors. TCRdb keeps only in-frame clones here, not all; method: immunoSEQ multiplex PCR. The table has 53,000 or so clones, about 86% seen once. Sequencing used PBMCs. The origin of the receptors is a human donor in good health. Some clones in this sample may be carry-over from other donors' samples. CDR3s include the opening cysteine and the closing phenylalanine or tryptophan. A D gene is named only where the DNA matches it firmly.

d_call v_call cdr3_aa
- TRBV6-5 CASSPDRSTDTQYF
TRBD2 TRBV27 CASSETSGGPDEQFF
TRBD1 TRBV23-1 CASSHVGQGGTDTQYF
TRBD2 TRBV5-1 CASSLVTSGLYEQYF
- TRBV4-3 CASSQVRGRQRNSPLHF
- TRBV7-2 CASSFGVATEAFF
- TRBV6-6 CASGTESRSPLHF
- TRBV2 CASTSRLNTGELFF
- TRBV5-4 CASSGGAGEQFF
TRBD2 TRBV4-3 CASSQQGLAGPLGQFF
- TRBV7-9 CASSLAGASFTDTQYF